This is a list of T cell receptor beta chains from one sample in a study of regulatory dendritic cells for organ transplantation. These receptors' targets are unknown. Repertoires were generated with immunoSEQ multiplex PCR, while TCRdb's copy carries only in-frame clones and drops some. The data hold roughly 9,800 clones, with less than 70% observed a single time. Sequenced material: naive CD4+ T cells from blood cultured with dendritic cells. These receptors came from a human donor in good health. Each CDR3 is given with its conserved first and last residue. The D gene is left open where the match is weak. Clone size is given for some rows only: seen once, a few or many times, or a class if the clone is expanded.

TRBJ1-1 NA TRBD1 TRBV19 TGTGCCAGTAGTGACGACAGGGGGGGAGTGGCTGAAGCTTTCTTT CASSDDRGGVAEAFF
TRBJ2-3 once NA TRBV10-3 TGTGCCATCAGTGACGGGGAAAGCACAGATACGCAGTATTTT CAISDGESTDTQYF
TRBJ2-7 NA NA TRBV5-4 TGTGCCAGCAGCCCCACCGGGACTTCGAGGGAGCAGTACTTC CASSPTGTSREQYF
TRBJ2-1 NA TRBD1 TRBV25-1 TGTGCCAGCAGTGCTTCGGACAGGGGCTGGAACAATGAGCAGTTCTTC CASSASDRGWNNEQFF
TRBJ2-7 NA NA TRBV18 TGTGCCAGCTCACCATTAACAGGGACCTCCTACGAGCAGTACTTC CASSPLTGTSYEQYF
TRBJ1-2 NA TRBD1 TRBV6-5 TGTGCCAGCAGTTACGGGACAGGGAATTCCTATGGCTACACCTTC CASSYGTGNSYGYTF
TRBJ1-3 NA NA TRBV7-2 TGTGCCAGCAGCTTAAGGCACTCGGGCTCTGGAAACACCATATATTTT CASSLRHSGSGNTIYF
TRBJ2-7 NA TRBD1 TRBV28 TGTGCCAGCAGTTTACCCGGGACAGTCGGGCCCGAGCAGTACTTC CASSLPGTVGPEQYF
TRBJ1-2 NA NA TRBV6-1 TGTGCCAGCAGTGCTACAGGGAATGGCTACACCTTC CASSATGNGYTF
TRBJ2-1 NA NA TRBV7-2 TGTGCCAGCACGGCCTACAATGAGCAGTTCTTC CASTAYNEQFF
TRBJ2-7 few TRBD1 TRBV5-1 TGCGCCAGCAGCTCGACAGGGACCCGGGGCGAGCAGTACTTC CASSSTGTRGEQYF
TRBJ2-7 NA TRBD1 TRBV4-1 TGCGCCAGCAGCCAACCGGGACAGGGCTACGAGCAGTACTTC CASSQPGQGYEQYF
TRBJ1-5 NA NA TRBV13 TGTGCCAGCAGCTTAGGTGGAGGGGCGGGAGGTCAGCCCCAGCATTTT CASSLGGGAGGQPQHF
TRBJ1-6 NA TRBD1 TRBV7-2 TGTGCCAGCAGCTTAGCGGGACAGGGAAATAATTCACCCCTCCACTTT CASSLAGQGNNSPLHF
TRBJ1-4 NA NA TRBV6-5 TGTGCCAGCAGTCCTTTACAGGGTTGGGGTGAAAAACTGTTTTTT CASSPLQGWGEKLFF
TRBJ2-2 NA NA TRBV2 TGTGCCAGCAGTGTATCGGGGTACACCGGGGAGCTGTTTTTT CASSVSGYTGELFF
TRBJ2-1 NA NA TRBV5-1 TGCGCCAGCAGCTTGTCGGGGAATGAGCAGTTCTTC CASSLSGNEQFF
TRBJ2-7 once NA TRBV5-1 TGCGCCAGCAGCTTGGAGAGGATCTACGAGCAGTACTTC CASSLERIYEQYF
TRBJ1-3 NA NA TRBV27 TGTGCCAGCAGGGGCACAACCTCTGGAAACACCATATATTTT CASRGTTSGNTIYF
TRBJ1-5 NA NA TRBV5-1 TGCGCCAGCAGCTTGGTCGGGTCCCCCAATCAGCCCCAGCATTTT CASSLVGSPNQPQHF
TRBJ2-2 NA TRBD1 TRBV5-6 TGTGCCAGCAGCTCACAGGGGGCGAGGAGCACCGGGGAGCTGTTTTTT CASSSQGARSTGELFF
TRBJ1-5 NA NA TRBV6-4 TGTGCCAGCAGTGTCTTAGACAATCAGCCCCAGCATTTT CASSVLDNQPQHF
TRBJ1-5 NA TRBD1 TRBV18 TGTGCCAGCTCACCCGGACAGGGGGCATTTCAGCCCCAGCATTTT CASSPGQGAFQPQHF
TRBJ2-5 NA TRBD2 TRBV15 TGTGCCACCAGCACTAGACTAGCGGGGGGGGAGACCCAGTACTTC CATSTRLAGGETQYF
TRBJ1-4 NA NA TRBV4-1 TGCGCCAGCAGCCAAGGCGGACAGTCCCAAAATGAAAAACTGTTTTTT CASSQGGQSQNEKLFF
TRBJ2-7 NA NA TRBV12-5 TGTGCTAGTGGTTTGGAGGCGGGCTCCTACGAGCAGTACTTC CASGLEAGSYEQYF
TRBJ2-6 NA NA TRBV18 TGTGCCAGCTCACTTTTTGGAGGGGATGGCTCTGGGGCCAACGTCCTGACTTTC CASSLFGGDGSGANVLTF
TRBJ1-4 NA TRBD1 TRBV6-6 TGTGCCAGCAGTACCTCAGGGGGGTCTGATGAAAAACTGTTTTTT CASSTSGGSDEKLFF
TRBJ1-2 NA TRBD1 TRBV18 TGTGCCAGCTCACCCGACAGGGCCAACTATGGCTACACCTTC CASSPDRANYGYTF
TRBJ1-1 NA TRBD1 TRBV19 TGTGCCAGTAGTCTCAGGGGGGTGGACACTGAAGCTTTCTTT CASSLRGVDTEAFF
TRBJ1-5 NA NA TRBV19 TGTGCCAGTAGTATAGTAAGGGGGATAAATCAGCCCCAGCATTTT CASSIVRGINQPQHF
TRBJ2-1 once TRBD2 TRBV18 TGTGCCAGCTCACCCCTAGCGGGGGAAAATGAGCAGTTCTTC CASSPLAGENEQFF
TRBJ1-2 NA NA TRBV7-9 TGTGCCAGCAGCCTCCTTGGTCCGGTGGACTATGGCTACACCTTC CASSLLGPVDYGYTF
TRBJ2-1 few NA TRBV19 TGTGCCAGTAGTATGGACAGCCTATACAATGAGCAGTTCTTC CASSMDSLYNEQFF
TRBJ2-7 NA NA TRBV7-2 TGTGCCAGCAGCTTAGTGGGGGCAGGGCGGAACGAGCAGTACTTC CASSLVGAGRNEQYF
TRBJ1-3 NA NA TRBV2 TGTGCCAGCAGCCCGGACAGCGTCTCCTCTGGAAACACCATATATTTT CASSPDSVSSGNTIYF
TRBJ1-2 few TRBD1 TRBV7-2 TGTGCCAGCAGCTTACTGGGACAGGGGTTTAACTATGGCTACACCTTC CASSLLGQGFNYGYTF